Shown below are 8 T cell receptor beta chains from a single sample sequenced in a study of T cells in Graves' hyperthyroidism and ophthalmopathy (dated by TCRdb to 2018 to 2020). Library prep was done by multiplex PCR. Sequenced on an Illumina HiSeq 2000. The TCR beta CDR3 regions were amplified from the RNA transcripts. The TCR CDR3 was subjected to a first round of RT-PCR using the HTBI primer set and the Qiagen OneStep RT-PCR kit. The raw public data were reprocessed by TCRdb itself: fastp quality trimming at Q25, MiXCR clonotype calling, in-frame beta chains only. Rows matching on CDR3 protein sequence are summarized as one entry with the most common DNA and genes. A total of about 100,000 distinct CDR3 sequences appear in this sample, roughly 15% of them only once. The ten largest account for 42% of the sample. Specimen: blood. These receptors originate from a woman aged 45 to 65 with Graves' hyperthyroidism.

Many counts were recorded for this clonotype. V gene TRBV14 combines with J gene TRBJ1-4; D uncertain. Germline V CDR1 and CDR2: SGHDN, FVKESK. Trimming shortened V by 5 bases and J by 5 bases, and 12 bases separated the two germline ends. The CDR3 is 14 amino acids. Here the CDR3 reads CASSKLNENEKLFF. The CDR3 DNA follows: TGTGCCAGCAGCAAATTGAACGAAAATGAAAAACTGTTTTTT.

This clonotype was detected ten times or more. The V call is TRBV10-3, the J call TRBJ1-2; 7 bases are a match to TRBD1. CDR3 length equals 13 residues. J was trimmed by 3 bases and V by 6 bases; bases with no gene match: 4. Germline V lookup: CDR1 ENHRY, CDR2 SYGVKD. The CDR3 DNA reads TGTGCCATCAGAGGGGGCACGGACTATGGCTACACCTTC. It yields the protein CAIRGGTDYGYTF.

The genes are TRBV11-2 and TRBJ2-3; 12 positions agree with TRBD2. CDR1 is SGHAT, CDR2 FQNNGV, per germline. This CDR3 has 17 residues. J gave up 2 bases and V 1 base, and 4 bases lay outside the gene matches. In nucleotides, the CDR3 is TGTGCCAGCAGCTTAGGACTAGCGGGAGACTCCACAGATACGCAGTATTTT. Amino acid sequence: CASSLGLAGDSTDTQYF.

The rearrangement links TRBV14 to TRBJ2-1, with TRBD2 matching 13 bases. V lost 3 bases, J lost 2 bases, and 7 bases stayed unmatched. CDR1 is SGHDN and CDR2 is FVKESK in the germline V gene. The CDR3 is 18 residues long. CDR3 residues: CASSQLLGLAGAYNEQFF. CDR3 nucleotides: TGTGCCAGCAGCCAGCTGTTAGGACTAGCGGGAGCCTACAATGAGCAGTTCTTC. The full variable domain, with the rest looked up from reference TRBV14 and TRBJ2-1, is EAGVTQFPSHSVIEKGQTVTLRCDPISGHDNLYWYRRVMGKEIKFLLHFVKESKQDESGMPNNRFLAERTGGTYSTLKVQPAELEDSGVYFCASSQLLGLAGAYNEQFFGPGTRLTVL.

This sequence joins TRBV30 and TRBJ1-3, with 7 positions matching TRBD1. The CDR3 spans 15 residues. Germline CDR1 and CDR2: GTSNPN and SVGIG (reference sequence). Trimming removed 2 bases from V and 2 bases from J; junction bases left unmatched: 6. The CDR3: CAWSIYRGTGNTIYF. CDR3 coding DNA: TGTGCCTGGAGTATCTACAGGGGAACTGGAAACACCATATATTTT.

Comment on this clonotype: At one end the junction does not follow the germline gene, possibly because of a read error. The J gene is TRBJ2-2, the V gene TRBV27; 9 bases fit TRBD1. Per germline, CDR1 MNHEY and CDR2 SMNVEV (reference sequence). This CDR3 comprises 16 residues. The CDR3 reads CASSRDRGRNTGELLF. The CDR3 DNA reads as TGTGCCAGCAGTCGCGACAGGGGGAGGAACACCGGGGAGCTGCTTTTT.

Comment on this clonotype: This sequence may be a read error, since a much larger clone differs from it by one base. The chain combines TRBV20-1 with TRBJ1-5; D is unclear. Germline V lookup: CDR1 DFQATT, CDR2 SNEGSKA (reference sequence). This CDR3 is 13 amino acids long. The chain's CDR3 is CSARSWPNPPQHF. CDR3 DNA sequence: TGCAGTGCTAGATCATGGCCTAATCCGCCCCAGCATTTT.

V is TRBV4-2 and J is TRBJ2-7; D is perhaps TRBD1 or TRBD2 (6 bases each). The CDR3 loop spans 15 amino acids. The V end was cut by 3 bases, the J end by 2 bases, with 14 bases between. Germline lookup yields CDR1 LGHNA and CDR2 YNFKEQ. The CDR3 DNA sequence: TGTGCCAGCAGCCATCCGGGGGCTAGCGCCTACGAGCAGTACTTC. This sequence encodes CASSHPGASAYEQYF.